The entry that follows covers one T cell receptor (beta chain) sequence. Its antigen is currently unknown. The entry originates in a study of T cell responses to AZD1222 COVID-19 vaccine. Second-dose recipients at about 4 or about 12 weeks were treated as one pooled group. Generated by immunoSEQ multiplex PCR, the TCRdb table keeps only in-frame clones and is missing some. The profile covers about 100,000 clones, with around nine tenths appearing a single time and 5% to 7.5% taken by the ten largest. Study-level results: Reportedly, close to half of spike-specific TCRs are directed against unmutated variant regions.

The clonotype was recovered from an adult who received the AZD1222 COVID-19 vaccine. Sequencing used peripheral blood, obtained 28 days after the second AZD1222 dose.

CDR3 residues: CASSESRRGENQPQHF. For the CDR3, the DNA is TGTGCCAGCAGTGAAAGTCGTCGGGGGGAAAATCAGCCCCAGCATTTT. The chain is built from TRBV6-1 and TRBJ1-5, with D perhaps matching TRBD1 (5 bases). Trimming removed 2 bases at V and 4 bases at J, with 15 bases between. Looked up from germline, CDR1 is MNHNS and CDR2 is SASEGT. The CDR3 runs to 16 residues.